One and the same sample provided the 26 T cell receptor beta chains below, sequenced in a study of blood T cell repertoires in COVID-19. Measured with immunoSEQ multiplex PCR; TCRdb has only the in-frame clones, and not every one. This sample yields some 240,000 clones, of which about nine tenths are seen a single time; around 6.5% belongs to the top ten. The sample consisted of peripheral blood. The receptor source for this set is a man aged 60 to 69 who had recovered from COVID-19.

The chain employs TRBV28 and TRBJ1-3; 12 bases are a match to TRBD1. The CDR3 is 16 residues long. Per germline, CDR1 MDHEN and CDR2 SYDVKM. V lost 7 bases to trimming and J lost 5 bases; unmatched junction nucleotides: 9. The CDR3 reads CASTVGGTGGRNTIYF. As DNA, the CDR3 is TGTGCCAGCACCGTAGGTGGGACAGGGGGCCGAAACACCATATATTTT.

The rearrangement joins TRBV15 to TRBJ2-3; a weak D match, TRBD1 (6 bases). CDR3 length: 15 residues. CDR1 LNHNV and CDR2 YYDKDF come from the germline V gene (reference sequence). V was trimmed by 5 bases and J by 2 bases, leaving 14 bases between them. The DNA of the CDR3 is TGTGCCACCAGCGGACCGGGACAACTCACAGATACGCAGTATTTT. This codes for CATSGPGQLTDTQYF.

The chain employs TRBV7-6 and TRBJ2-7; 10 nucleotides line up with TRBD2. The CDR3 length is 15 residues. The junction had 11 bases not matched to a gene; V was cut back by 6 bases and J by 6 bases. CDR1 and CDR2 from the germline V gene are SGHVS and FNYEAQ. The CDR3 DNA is TGTGCCAGCAGTCCGAAGATAGCGGGAGGAGCCGAGCAGTACTTC. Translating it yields CASSPKIAGGAEQYF. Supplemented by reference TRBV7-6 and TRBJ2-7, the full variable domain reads GAGVSQSPRYKVTKRGQDVALRCDPISGHVSLYWYRQALGQGPEFLTYFNYEAQQDKSGLPNDRFSAERPEGSISTLTIQRTEQRDSAMYRCASSPKIAGGAEQYFGPGTRLTVT.

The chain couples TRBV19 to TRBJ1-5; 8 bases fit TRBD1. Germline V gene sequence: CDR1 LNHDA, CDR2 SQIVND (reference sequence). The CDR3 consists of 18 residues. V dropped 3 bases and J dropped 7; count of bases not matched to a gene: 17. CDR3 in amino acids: CASSISNRLGQGGQPQHF. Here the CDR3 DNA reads TGTGCCAGTAGTATTTCCAACCGATTAGGACAGGGAGGACAGCCCCAGCATTTT.

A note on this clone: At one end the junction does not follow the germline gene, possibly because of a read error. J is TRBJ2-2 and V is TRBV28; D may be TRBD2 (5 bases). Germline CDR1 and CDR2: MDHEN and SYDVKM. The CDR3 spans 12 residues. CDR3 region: CASSLLAGELFF. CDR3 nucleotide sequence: TGTGCCAGCAGTTTATTGGCCGGGGAGCTGTTTTTC.

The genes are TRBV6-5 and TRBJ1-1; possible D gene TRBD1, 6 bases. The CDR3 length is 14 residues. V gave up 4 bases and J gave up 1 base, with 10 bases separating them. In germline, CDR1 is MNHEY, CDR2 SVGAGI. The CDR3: CASSSPGENTEAFF. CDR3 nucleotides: TGTGCCAGCAGTTCGCCAGGGGAGAACACTGAAGCTTTCTTT.

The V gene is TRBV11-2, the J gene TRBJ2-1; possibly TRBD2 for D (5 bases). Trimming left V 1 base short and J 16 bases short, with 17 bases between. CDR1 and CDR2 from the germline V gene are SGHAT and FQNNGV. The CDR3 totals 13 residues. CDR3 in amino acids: CASSLAGSVDRFF. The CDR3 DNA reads TGTGCCAGCAGCTTAGCGGGGAGCGTTGATCGATTCTTC. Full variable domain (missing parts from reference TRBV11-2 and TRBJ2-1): EAGVAQSPRYKIIEKRQSVAFWCNPISGHATLYWYQQILGQGPKLLIQFQNNGVVDDSQLPKDRFSAERLKGVDSTLKIQPAKLEDSAVYLCASSLAGSVDRFFGPGTRLTVL.

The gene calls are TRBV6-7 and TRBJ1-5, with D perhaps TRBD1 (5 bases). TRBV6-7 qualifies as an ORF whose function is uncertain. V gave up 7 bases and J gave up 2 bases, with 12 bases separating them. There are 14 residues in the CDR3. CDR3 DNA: TGTGCCAGCACCTCGGGGGGAGGCAATCAGCCCCAGCATTTT. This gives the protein CASTSGGGNQPQHF.

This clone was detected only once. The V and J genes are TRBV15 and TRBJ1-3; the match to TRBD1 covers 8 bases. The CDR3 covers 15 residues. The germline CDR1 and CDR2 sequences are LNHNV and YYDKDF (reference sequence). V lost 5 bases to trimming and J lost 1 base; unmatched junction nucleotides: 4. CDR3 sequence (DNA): TGTGCCACCAGCGGGGACAGGACGTCTGGAAACACCATATATTTT. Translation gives CATSGDRTSGNTIYF.

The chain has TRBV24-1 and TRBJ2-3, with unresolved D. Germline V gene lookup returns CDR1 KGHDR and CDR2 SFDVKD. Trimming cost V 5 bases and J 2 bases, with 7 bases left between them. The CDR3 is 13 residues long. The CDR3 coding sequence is TGTGCCACCAGTGGGCCCCACACAGATACGCAGTATTTT. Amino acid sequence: CATSGPHTDTQYF.

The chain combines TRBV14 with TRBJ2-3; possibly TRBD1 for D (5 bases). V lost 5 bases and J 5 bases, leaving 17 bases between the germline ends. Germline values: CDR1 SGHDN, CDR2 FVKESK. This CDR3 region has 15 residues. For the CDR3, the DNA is TGTGCCAGCAGCAACAGGAATGTGGTGAGAGATACGCAGTATTTT. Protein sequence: CASSNRNVVRDTQYF.

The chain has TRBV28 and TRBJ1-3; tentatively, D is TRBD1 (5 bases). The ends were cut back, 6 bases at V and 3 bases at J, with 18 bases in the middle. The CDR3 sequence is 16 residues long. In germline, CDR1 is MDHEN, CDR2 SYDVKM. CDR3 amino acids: CASSRFGREDGNTIYF. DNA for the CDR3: TGTGCCAGCAGCCGATTCGGCAGGGAAGATGGAAACACCATATATTTT.

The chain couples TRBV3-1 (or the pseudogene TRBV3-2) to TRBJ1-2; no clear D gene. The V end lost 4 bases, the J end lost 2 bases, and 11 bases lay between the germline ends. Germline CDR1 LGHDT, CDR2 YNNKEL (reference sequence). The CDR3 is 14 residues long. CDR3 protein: CASSRGGMNYGYTF. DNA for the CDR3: TGTGCCAGCAGCCGGGGAGGGATGAACTATGGCTACACCTTC.

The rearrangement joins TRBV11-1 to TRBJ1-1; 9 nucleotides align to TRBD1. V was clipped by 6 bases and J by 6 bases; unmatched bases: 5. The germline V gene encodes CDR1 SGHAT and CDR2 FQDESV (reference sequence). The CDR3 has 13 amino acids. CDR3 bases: TGTGCCAGCAGATTGACAGGGGGGGCTGAAGCTTTCTTT. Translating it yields CASRLTGGAEAFF.

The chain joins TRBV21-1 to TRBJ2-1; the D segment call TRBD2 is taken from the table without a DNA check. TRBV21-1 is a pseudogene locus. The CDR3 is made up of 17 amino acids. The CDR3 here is CASIRKTSGSRYNEQFF. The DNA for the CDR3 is TGTGCCAGCATCCGGAAAACTAGCGGGAGCCGGTACAATGAGCAGTTCTTC.

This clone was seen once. The CDR3 nucleotides are TGTGCCAGCAGTGATCAGGTCACCGGGGAGCTGTTTTTT. Amino acid sequence: CASSDQVTGELFF. The rearrangement uses TRBV25-1 and TRBJ2-2; D gene unclear. The CDR3 is 13 amino acids. Germline V gene lookup returns CDR1 MGHDK and CDR2 SYGVNS. With 3 bases removed from V and 4 bases from J, the gap between germline ends came to 6 bases.

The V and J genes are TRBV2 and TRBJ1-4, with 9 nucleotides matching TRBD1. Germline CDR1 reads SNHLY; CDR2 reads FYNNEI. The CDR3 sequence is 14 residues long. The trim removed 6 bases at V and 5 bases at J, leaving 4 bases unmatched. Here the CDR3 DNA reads TGTGCCAGCAGGACCGGGACAGGGAATGAAAAACTGTTTTTT. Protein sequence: CASRTGTGNEKLFF.

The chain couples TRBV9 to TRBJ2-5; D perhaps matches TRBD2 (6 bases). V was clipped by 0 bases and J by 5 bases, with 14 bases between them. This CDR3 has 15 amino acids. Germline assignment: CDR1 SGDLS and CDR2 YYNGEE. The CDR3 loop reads CASSVEGLAGETQYF. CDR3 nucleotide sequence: TGTGCCAGCAGCGTAGAGGGACTTGCAGGGGAGACCCAGTACTTC.

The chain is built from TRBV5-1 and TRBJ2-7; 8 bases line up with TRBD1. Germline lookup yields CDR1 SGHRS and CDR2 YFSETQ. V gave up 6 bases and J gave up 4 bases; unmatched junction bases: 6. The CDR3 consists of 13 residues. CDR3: CASKRDRNYEQYF. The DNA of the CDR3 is TGCGCCAGCAAAAGGGACAGGAATTACGAGCAGTACTTC.

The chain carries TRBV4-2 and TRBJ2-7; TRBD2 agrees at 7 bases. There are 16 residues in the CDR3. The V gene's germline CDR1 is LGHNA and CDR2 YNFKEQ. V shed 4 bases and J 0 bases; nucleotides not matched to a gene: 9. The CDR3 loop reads CASSRGLERSSYEQYF. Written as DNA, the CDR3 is TGTGCCAGCAGCCGCGGACTAGAGAGGAGCTCCTACGAGCAGTACTTC.

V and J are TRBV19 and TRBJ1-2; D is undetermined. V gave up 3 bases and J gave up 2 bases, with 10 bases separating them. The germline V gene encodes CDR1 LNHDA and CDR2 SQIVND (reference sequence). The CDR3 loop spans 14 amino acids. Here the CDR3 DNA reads TGTGCCAGTAGTATTTATAACGAGAACTATGGCTACACCTTC. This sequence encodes CASSIYNENYGYTF.

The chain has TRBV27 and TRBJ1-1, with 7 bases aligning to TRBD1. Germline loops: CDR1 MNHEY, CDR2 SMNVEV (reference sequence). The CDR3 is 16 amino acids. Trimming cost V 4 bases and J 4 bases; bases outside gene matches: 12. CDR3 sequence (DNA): TGTGCCAGCAGTTCCAGACAGGGCGTATTGGGCACTGAAGCTTTCTTT. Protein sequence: CASSSRQGVLGTEAFF.

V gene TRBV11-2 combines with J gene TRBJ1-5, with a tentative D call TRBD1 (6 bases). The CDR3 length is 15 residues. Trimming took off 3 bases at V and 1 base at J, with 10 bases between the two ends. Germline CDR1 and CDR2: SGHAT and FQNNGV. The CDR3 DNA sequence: TGTGCCAGCAGCTTCGAGGGGGGGAGCAATCAGCCCCAGCATTTT. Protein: CASSFEGGSNQPQHF.

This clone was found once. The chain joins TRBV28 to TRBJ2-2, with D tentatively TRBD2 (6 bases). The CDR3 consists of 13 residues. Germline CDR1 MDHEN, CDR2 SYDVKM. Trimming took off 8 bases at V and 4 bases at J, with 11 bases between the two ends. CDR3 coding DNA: TGTGCCAGCCGGGACTTTTTCACCGGGGAGCTGTTTTTT. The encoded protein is CASRDFFTGELFF.

The CDR3 reads CASSQVVSGTYNEQFF. CDR3 DNA: TGTGCCAGCAGCCAAGTTGTTAGCGGGACCTACAATGAGCAGTTCTTC. The V call is TRBV4-2, the J call TRBJ2-1, with TRBD2 matching 8 bases. The trim removed 1 base at V and 2 bases at J, leaving 4 bases unmatched. This CDR3 region has 16 residues. CDR1 is LGHNA, CDR2 YNFKEQ, per germline.

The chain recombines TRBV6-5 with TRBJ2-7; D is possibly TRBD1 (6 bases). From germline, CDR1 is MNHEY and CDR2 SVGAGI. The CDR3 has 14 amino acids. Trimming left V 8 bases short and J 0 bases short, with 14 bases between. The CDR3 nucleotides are TGTGCCAGCGCCGGGACAACATACTCCTACGAGCAGTACTTC. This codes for CASAGTTYSYEQYF.